Following are 28 T cell receptor beta chains from one sample sequenced in a study of blood T cell repertoires in COVID-19. The assay was immunoSEQ multiplex PCR, and TCRdb's table has in-frame clones only and misses some. The data hold some 190,000 clones, with roughly 90% observed a single time. Sequencing was carried out using peripheral blood. The source is a man aged 18 to 29 with active or convalescent COVID-19.

CDR3 residues: CASSPNTGRTGELFF. The DNA for the CDR3 is TGTGCCAGCAGCCCTAACACGGGTCGCACCGGGGAGCTGTTTTTT. The chain combines TRBV5-6 with TRBJ2-2; D unresolved. Trimming took 4 bases from V and 4 from J, leaving 14 bases between them. CDR1 and CDR2 from the germline V gene are SGHDT and YYEEEE. The CDR3 length is 15 residues.

The chain joins TRBV6-2 or TRBV6-3 to TRBJ1-5, with a tentative D call TRBD1 (6 bases). The germline gives CDR1 MNHEY, CDR2 SVGEGT. CDR3 length: 15 amino acids. Between the trimmed V and J ends, which lost 5 bases and 5 bases, there was a span of 16 bases. The CDR3 DNA sequence: TGTGCCAGCAGTCGTACAGGGATCTCGGATCAGCCCCAGCATTTT. As protein: CASSRTGISDQPQHF.

The rearrangement links TRBV5-6 to TRBJ1-4; D unclear. CDR3 length: 16 amino acids. Trimming cost V 4 bases and J 6 bases, with 19 bases left between them. Germline values: CDR1 SGHDT, CDR2 YYEEEE. The CDR3: CASSPLPLAKDEKLFF. The CDR3 DNA sequence: TGTGCCAGCAGCCCCTTACCCCTGGCAAAAGATGAAAAACTGTTTTTT.

V is TRBV5-4 and J is TRBJ1-1, with 7 bases aligning to TRBD1. Germline V gives CDR1 SGHNT, CDR2 YYREEE (reference sequence). The trim removed 4 bases at V and 3 bases at J, leaving 9 bases unmatched. This CDR3 is built from 15 residues. The DNA of the CDR3 is TGTGCCAGCAGCGGAGAAACAGGGGCTTACACTGAAGCTTTCTTT. This sequence encodes CASSGETGAYTEAFF.

V usage is TRBV9 and J usage is TRBJ1-1; 7 bases fit TRBD1. CDR3 length: 14 residues. Germline assignment: CDR1 SGDLS and CDR2 YYNGEE. After removal of 2 bases from V and 4 bases from J, the junction contained 5 bases not matched to a gene. CDR3 in amino acids: CASSVDRVGTEAFF. The DNA of the CDR3 is TGTGCCAGCAGCGTCGACAGGGTAGGCACTGAAGCTTTCTTT.

This chain links TRBV5-1 with TRBJ2-7; TRBD1 matches 9 bases. Germline loops: CDR1 SGHRS, CDR2 YFSETQ. The CDR3 length is 15 residues. V lost 0 bases to trimming and J lost 6 bases; unmatched junction nucleotides: 7. CDR3 coding DNA: TGCGCCAGCAGCTTGGTCCCGGGACAGGGTCGCGAGCAGTACTTC. Amino acids: CASSLVPGQGREQYF.

The genes are TRBV4-2 and TRBJ2-2, with TRBD2 identical over 7 bases. Germline V gives CDR1 LGHNA, CDR2 YNFKEQ. The CDR3 covers 15 residues. V lost 4 bases, J lost 8 bases, and 10 bases stayed unmatched. The CDR3 protein is CASSREIAGGGELFF. The CDR3 bases are TGTGCCAGCAGCCGGGAGATAGCGGGCGGGGGGGAGCTGTTTTTT.

The V gene is TRBV7-8, the J gene TRBJ2-3; 10 bases are a match to TRBD2. The V and J ends lost 3 bases and 4 bases, in that order; junction bases with no gene match: 1. Germline CDR1 is SGHVS and CDR2 is FQNEAQ. The CDR3 is 14 amino acids. The CDR3 protein is CASSFTSGADTQYF. The CDR3 DNA sequence: TGTGCCAGCAGCTTTACTAGCGGGGCAGATACGCAGTATTTT. Using reference TRBV7-8 and TRBJ2-3 for the parts outside the CDR3, the full variable domain is GAGVSQSPRYKVAKRGQDVALRCDPISGHVSLFWYQQALGQGPEFLTYFQNEAQLDKSGLPSDRFFAERPEGSVSTLKIQRTQQEDSAVYLCASSFTSGADTQYFGPGTRLTVL.

The chain is built from TRBV11-1 and TRBJ2-5; 8 nucleotides align to TRBD2. V lost 3 bases to trimming and J lost 3 bases; unmatched junction nucleotides: 6. Looked up from germline, CDR1 is SGHAT and CDR2 is FQDESV (reference sequence). This CDR3 is built from 15 residues. In DNA form, the CDR3 reads TGTGCCAGCAGCTTCACCGGGACTAGAGAAGAGACCCAGTACTTC. Its protein is CASSFTGTREETQYF.

CDR3 coding DNA: TGTGCCAGCAGCTCCCCGACAGGGGGAGGTTCGTACACTGAAGCTTTCTTT. Translation gives CASSSPTGGGSYTEAFF. The chain has TRBV7-9 and TRBJ1-1, with 9 bases lining up with TRBD1. J lost 3 bases, V lost 4 bases, and 12 bases had no gene match. The CDR3 loop spans 17 amino acids. Germline V lookup: CDR1 SEHNR, CDR2 FQNEAQ (reference sequence). The full variable domain, in which reference TRBV7-9 and TRBJ1-1 provide the parts outside the CDR3, is DTGVSQNPRHKITKRGQNVTFRCDPISEHNRLYWYRQTLGQGPEFLTYFQNEAQLEKSRLLSDRFSAERPKGSFSTLEIQRTEQGDSAMYLCASSSPTGGGSYTEAFFGQGTRLTVV.

This chain connects TRBV7-9 to TRBJ2-7, with D unclear. Germline CDR1 and CDR2: SEHNR and FQNEAQ (reference sequence). The ends were cut back, 5 bases at V and 4 bases at J, with 12 bases in the middle. The CDR3 extends over 13 amino acids. The CDR3 DNA is TGTGCCAGCAGCCGACTCGACGGTTACGAGCAGTACTTC. Amino acid sequence: CASSRLDGYEQYF.

This clone occurred a few times. The chain combines TRBV12-3 or TRBV12-4 with TRBJ2-7; no reliable D call. The CDR3 covers 13 residues. The V end lost 2 bases, the J end lost 0 bases, and 5 bases lay between the germline ends. CDR3 sequence reads: CASSLTNSYEQYF. The DNA of the CDR3 is TGTGCCAGCAGTTTAACAAACTCCTACGAGCAGTACTTC.

The chain has TRBV7-2 and TRBJ2-7, with 7 bases identical to TRBD1. This CDR3 contains 14 residues. Per germline, CDR1 SGHTA and CDR2 FQGNSA. Trimming took 4 bases from V and 2 from J; bases not matched to a gene: 5. CDR3 loop: CASSSRTGPYEQYF. DNA of the CDR3: TGTGCCAGCAGCTCCAGGACAGGACCCTACGAGCAGTACTTC. The whole variable domain, filled in from reference TRBV7-2 and TRBJ2-7, reads GAGVSQSPSNKVTEKGKDVELRCDPISGHTALYWYRQSLGQGLEFLIYFQGNSAPDKSGLPSDRFSAERTGGSVSTLTIQRTQQEDSAVYLCASSSRTGPYEQYFGPGTRLTVT.

In its sample, this clone was seen a few times. V gene TRBV7-8 combines with J gene TRBJ1-2, with 8 bases fitting TRBD1. In germline, CDR1 is SGHVS, CDR2 FQNEAQ. J lost 3 bases, V lost 3 bases, and 6 bases had no gene match. The CDR3 is 15 amino acids. The CDR3 spells CASSLRTGYDYGYTF. The CDR3 nucleotides read TGTGCCAGCAGCTTGCGGACAGGGTATGACTATGGCTACACCTTC.

V and J are TRBV7-2 and TRBJ2-4; 10 bases are a match to TRBD2. The CDR3 extends over 17 amino acids. V lost 1 base, J lost 1 base, and 4 bases stayed unmatched. CDR1 and CDR2 (germline): SGHTA, FQGNSA. The CDR3 region has the DNA TGTGCCAGCAGCTTAGGGACTAGCGGAGGTGCCAAAAACATTCAGTACTTC. Its protein is CASSLGTSGGAKNIQYF. Drawing the rest from reference TRBV7-2 and TRBJ2-4, the complete variable domain is GAGVSQSPSNKVTEKGKDVELRCDPISGHTALYWYRQSLGQGLEFLIYFQGNSAPDKSGLPSDRFSAERTGGSVSTLTIQRTQQEDSAVYLCASSLGTSGGAKNIQYFGAGTRLSVL.

This CDR3 is CATTGQISYTEAFF. CDR3 bases: TGTGCCACTACAGGACAGATCTCATACACTGAAGCTTTCTTT. The genes are TRBV10-3 and TRBJ1-1, with TRBD1 as a possible D gene (6 bases). V was clipped by 10 bases and J by 3 bases, with 18 bases between them. The length of the CDR3 is 14 residues. Germline V gene lookup returns CDR1 ENHRY and CDR2 SYGVKD.

The chain uses TRBV11-1 and TRBJ2-7; unclear D gene. The CDR3 runs to 15 residues. CDR1 and CDR2 from the germline V gene are SGHAT and FQDESV (reference sequence). The V end lost 0 bases, the J end lost 2 bases, and 11 bases lay between the germline ends. CDR3 coding DNA: TGTGCCAGCAGCTTAGCGCCAGATCGGGCCTACGAGCAGTACTTC. It codes for CASSLAPDRAYEQYF.

The genes are TRBV6-5 and TRBJ1-3, with D perhaps matching TRBD1 (5 bases). The CDR3 spans 15 residues. Germline V gene lookup returns CDR1 MNHEY and CDR2 SVGAGI. V was clipped by 6 bases and J by 0 bases, with 12 bases between them. CDR3 sequence: CASRPDRPSGNTIYF. DNA of the CDR3: TGTGCCAGCAGACCCGACAGACCCTCTGGAAACACCATATATTTT.

The chain couples TRBV18 to TRBJ2-2, with 8 bases identical to TRBD1. The CDR3 is 15 residues long. After removal of 4 bases from V and 7 bases from J, the junction contained 8 bases not matched to a gene. Germline CDR1 is KGHSH and CDR2 is LQKENI. Here the CDR3 DNA reads TGTGCCAGCTCACGGATGACAGGGGTGGACGGGGAGCTGTTTTTT. Amino acids: CASSRMTGVDGELFF.

The J gene is TRBJ1-5, the V gene TRBV27; no definite D call. The CDR3 is made up of 17 amino acids. Between the trimmed V and J ends, which lost 5 bases and 2 bases, there was a span of 19 bases. Germline V CDR1 and CDR2: MNHEY, SMNVEV (reference sequence). The chain's CDR3 is CASSRGMEVGGNQPQHF. The CDR3 DNA reads as TGTGCCAGCAGTCGTGGTATGGAGGTTGGGGGCAATCAGCCCCAGCATTTT.

This chain links TRBV7-9 with TRBJ1-3, with TRBD1 as a possible D gene (5 bases). Between the trimmed V and J ends, which lost 1 base and 7 bases, there was a span of 5 bases. CDR3 length: 12 residues. The germline gives CDR1 SEHNR, CDR2 FQNEAQ (reference sequence). This CDR3 is CASSLEGNTIYF. The DNA for the CDR3 is TGTGCCAGCAGCTTAGAGGGGAACACCATATATTTT.

The chain joins TRBV9 to TRBJ1-2; TRBD1 matches at 9 bases. Unmatched junction bases numbered 6, after V lost 3 bases and J lost 12 bases. This CDR3 contains 12 residues. CDR1 and CDR2 (germline): SGDLS, YYNGEE. For the CDR3, the DNA is TGTGCCAGCAGCGCTCGGACAGGGGTCGACACCTTC. This sequence encodes CASSARTGVDTF.

This clone occurred once. The genes are TRBV21-1 and TRBJ1-6; the table assigns TRBD1, which was not confirmed against the DNA. TRBV21-1 is designated a pseudogene. This CDR3 has 15 residues. DNA for the CDR3: TGTGCCAGCATCCAGACAGGGTCCTATAATTCACCCCTCCACTTT. This sequence encodes CASIQTGSYNSPLHF.

V and J are TRBV19 and TRBJ1-2, with 7 bases that match TRBD1. Trimming removed 5 bases from V and 2 bases from J; junction bases left unmatched: 5. The CDR3 sequence is 14 residues long. Germline-derived CDR1 and CDR2 are LNHDA and SQIVND (reference sequence). The CDR3 DNA reads as TGTGCCAGTAGTCCCGGGACAGAGAACTATGGCTACACCTTC. It encodes CASSPGTENYGYTF.

V and J are TRBV19 and TRBJ1-5, with a possible D match to TRBD1 (6 bases). The V end was cut by 8 bases, the J end by 3 bases, with 14 bases between. The CDR3 extends over 14 amino acids. Germline CDR1 and CDR2: LNHDA and SQIVND (reference sequence). The CDR3 nucleotides read TGTGCCAGTTCCCATGACAGGTCCAATCAGCCCCAGCATTTT. This translates into CASSHDRSNQPQHF.

This clone was found once. This sequence joins TRBV29-1 and TRBJ1-1; no clear D gene. Germline V CDR1 and CDR2: SQVTM, ANQGSEA. V was pared by 4 bases and J by 1 base, with 7 bases between. This CDR3 contains 12 residues. CDR3 protein: CSVGSGNTEAFF. The CDR3 bases are TGCAGCGTTGGATCAGGGAACACTGAAGCTTTCTTT.

In this sample, this clone turned up once. The V and J genes are TRBV7-8 and TRBJ2-7, with D tentatively TRBD1 (6 bases). The germline CDR1 and CDR2 sequences are SGHVS and FQNEAQ. The CDR3 totals 19 residues. V shed 5 bases and J shed 2 bases, with 28 bases lying between them. The CDR3 sequence: CASSPDSSGDTVYPYEQYF. In DNA form, the CDR3 reads TGTGCCAGCAGCCCGGACAGTTCAGGGGACACGGTCTACCCCTACGAGCAGTACTTC.

This sequence joins TRBV7-9 and TRBJ2-5; D not certain. CDR1 and CDR2 (germline): SEHNR, FQNEAQ (reference sequence). CDR3 length: 14 amino acids. V lost 5 bases and J lost 2, with 12 bases in between. CDR3 protein: CASSTSLVQETQYF. Here the CDR3 DNA reads TGTGCCAGCAGCACCAGTTTGGTACAAGAGACCCAGTACTTC.